Given below is one TCR beta chain in context. Method: immunoSEQ multiplex PCR; TCRdb's copy keeps in-frame clones and lacks some. The sample records about 41,000 clones, nearly 70% being singletons. Noted time point: cycle 4 day 1 (C4D1), after 6 weeks of nivolumab. All patients experienced relapse after autologous stem cell transplantation, and brentuximab vedotin exposure was variable. When best responses were assessed, they were complete response, partial response or progressive disease. This entry comes from a study of PD-1 blockade in classical Hodgkin lymphoma. The receptor comes from a human donor with classical Hodgkin lymphoma. The sample was peripheral blood mononuclear cells (PBMCs), taken before the fourth cycle of nivolumab.

CDR3 region: CASSETIGDHSFF. CDR3 DNA: TGTGCCAGCAGTGAAACGATCGGGGATCATTCATTCTTC. The chain is built from TRBV2 and TRBJ2-1; weak D call: TRBD2 (5 bases). The CDR3 spans 13 residues. Germline loops: CDR1 SNHLY, CDR2 FYNNEI. V was pared by 2 bases and J by 16 bases, with 18 bases between.